The clone carrying this T cell receptor (beta chain) has only a few counts. What it binds is unknown. The CDR3 has 13 residues. V shed 1 base and J shed 4 bases, with 9 bases lying between them. CDR1 and CDR2 from the germline V gene are DFQATT and SNEGSKA (reference sequence). TCRdb passed the RACE reads through MiXCR, listing each CDR3 protein once. The top ten hold less than 3% of the sample, which has around 200,000 distinct CDR3 sequences, just under 30% seen once. Time point denoted: pre-sensitization, week 0. Regarding treatment: therapeutic diphenylcyclopropenone sensitization with weekly scalp DPC. Alopecia patients between 18 and 70 years old and suitable for DPC were used as donors. These data come from a study of human T cells and chemical hapten exposure. For the study at large: Upper inner arm skin measuring about 2 cm by about 2 cm received 2% DPC for sensitization. Patients, mostly women, had alopecia areata, alopecia totalis or alopecia universalis. Points from the study as a whole: Positively correlated with patch test score were the counts of PT1 expanded TCRs.

The sequenced sample was whole blood, obtained in connection with sensitization to the hapten diphenylcyclopropenone (DPC). V and J are TRBV20-1 and TRBJ2-3; D is perhaps TRBD2 (5 bases). The source of this sequence is a woman in her twenties or thirties with alopecia areata. Some clones in this sample may be carry-over from other donors' samples. Written as DNA, the CDR3 is TGCAGTGCTAGAGGGTCACTAGCAGATACGCAGTATTTT. Translating gives CSARGSLADTQYF.